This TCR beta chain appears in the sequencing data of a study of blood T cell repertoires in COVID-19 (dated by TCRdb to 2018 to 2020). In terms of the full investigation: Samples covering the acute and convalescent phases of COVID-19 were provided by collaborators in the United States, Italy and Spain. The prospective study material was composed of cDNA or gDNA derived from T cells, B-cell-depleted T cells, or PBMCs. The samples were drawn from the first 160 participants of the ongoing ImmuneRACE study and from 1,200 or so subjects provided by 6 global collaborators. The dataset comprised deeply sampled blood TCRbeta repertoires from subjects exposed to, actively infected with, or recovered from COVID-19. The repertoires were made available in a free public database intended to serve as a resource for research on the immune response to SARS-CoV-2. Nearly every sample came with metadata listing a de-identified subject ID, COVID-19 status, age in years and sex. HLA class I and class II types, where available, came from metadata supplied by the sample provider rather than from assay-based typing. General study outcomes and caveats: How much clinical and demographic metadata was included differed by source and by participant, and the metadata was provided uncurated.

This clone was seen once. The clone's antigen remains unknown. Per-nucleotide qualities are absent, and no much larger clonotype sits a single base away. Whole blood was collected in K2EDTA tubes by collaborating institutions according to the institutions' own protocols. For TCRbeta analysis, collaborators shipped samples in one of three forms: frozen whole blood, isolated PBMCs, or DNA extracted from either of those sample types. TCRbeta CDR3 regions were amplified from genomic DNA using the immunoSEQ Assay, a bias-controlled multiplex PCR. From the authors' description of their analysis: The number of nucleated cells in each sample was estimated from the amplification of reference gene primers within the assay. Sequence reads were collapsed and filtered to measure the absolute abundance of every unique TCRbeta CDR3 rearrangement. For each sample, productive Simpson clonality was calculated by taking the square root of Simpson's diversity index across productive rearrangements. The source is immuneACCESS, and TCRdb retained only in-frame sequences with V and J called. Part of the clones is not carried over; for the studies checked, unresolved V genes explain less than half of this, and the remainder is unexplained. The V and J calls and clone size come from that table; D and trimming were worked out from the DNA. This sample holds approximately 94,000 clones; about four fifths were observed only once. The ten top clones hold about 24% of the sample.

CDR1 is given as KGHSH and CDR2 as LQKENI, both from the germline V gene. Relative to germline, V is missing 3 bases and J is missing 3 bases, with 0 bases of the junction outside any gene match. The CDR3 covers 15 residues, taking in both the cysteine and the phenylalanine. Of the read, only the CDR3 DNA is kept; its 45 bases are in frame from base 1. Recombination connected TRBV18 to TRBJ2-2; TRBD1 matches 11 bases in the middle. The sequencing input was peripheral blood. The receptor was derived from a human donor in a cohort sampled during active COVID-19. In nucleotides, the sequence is TGTGCCAGCTCACCGGGACAGGGGGACACCGGGGAGCTGTTTTTT. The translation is CASSPGQGDTGELFF.